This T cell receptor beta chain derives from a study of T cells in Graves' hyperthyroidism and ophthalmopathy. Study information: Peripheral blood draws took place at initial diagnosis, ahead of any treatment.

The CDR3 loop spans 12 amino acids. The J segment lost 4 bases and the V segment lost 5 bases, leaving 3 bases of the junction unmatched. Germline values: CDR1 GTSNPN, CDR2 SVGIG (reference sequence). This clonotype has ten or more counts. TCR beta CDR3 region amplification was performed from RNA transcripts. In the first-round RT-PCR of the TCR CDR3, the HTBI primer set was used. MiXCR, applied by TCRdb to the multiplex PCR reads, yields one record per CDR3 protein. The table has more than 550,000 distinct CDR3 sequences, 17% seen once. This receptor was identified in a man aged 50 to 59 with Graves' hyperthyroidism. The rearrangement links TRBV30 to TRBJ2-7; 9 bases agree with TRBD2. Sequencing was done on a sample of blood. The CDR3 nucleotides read TGTGCCTGGGGAACTAGCGGGTACGAGCAGTACTTC. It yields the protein CAWGTSGYEQYF.